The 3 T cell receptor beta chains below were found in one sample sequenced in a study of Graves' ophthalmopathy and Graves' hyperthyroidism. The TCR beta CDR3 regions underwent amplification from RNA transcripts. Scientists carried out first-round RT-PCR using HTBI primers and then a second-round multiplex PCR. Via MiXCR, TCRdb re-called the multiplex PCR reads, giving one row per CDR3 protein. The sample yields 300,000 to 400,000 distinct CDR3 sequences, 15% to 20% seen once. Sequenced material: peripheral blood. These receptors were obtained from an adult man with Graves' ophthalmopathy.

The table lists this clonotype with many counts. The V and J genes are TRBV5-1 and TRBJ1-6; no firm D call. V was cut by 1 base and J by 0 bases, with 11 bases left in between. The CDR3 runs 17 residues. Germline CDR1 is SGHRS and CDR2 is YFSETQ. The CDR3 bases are TGCGCCAGCAGCTTGAGGCCTCGCAGCTCCTATAATTCACCCCTCCACTTT. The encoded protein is CASSLRPRSSYNSPLHF.

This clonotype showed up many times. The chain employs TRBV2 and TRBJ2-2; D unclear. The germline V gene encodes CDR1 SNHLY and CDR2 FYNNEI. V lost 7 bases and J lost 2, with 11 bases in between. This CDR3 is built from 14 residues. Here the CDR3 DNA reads TGTGCCAGCAAGTTGGGCCTAAACACCGGGGAGCTGTTTTTT. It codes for CASKLGLNTGELFF.

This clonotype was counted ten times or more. CDR3 nucleotides: TGTGCCAGCAGTGGACAGGGGCGAACCTACGAGCAGTACTTC. It yields the protein CASSGQGRTYEQYF. This sequence joins TRBV6-1 and TRBJ2-7, with 8 bases aligning to TRBD1. Looked up from germline, CDR1 is MNHNS and CDR2 is SASEGT. V shed 4 bases and J 2 bases; nucleotides not matched to a gene: 4. The CDR3 is 14 residues long.